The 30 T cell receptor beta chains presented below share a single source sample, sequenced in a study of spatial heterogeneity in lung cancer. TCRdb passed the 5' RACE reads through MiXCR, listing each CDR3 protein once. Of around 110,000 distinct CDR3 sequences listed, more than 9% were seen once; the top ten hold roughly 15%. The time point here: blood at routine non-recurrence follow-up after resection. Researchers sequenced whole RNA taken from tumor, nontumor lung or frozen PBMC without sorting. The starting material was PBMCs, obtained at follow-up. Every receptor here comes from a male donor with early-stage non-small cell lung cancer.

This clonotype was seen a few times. The CDR3 spells CSVEFGRGTTNEKLFF. CDR3 sequence (DNA): TGCAGCGTTGAATTCGGACGGGGAACAACTAATGAAAAACTGTTTTTT. This chain links TRBV29-1 with TRBJ1-4; D remains unclear. The ends were cut back, 2 bases at V and 0 bases at J, with 13 bases in the middle. Looked up from germline, CDR1 is SQVTM and CDR2 is ANQGSEA. The CDR3 contains 16 residues.

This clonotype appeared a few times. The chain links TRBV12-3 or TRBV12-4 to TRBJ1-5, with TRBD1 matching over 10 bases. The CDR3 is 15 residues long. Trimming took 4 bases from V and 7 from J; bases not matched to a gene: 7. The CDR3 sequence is CASSSPGQGRQPQHF. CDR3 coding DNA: TGTGCCAGCAGTTCCCCGGGACAGGGGAGGCAGCCCCAGCATTTT.

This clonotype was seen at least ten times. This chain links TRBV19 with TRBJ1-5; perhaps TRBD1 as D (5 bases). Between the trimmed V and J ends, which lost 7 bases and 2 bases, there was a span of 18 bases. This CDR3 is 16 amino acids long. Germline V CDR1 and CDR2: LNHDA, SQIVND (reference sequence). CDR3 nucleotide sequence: TGTGCCAGTAAGATGGAAGGGGCGATGGGCAATCAGCCCCAGCATTTT. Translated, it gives CASKMEGAMGNQPQHF.

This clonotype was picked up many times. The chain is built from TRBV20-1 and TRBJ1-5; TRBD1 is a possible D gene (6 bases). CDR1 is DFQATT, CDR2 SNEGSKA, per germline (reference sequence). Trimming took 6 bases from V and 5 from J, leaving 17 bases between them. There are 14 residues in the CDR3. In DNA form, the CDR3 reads TGCAGTGCCTTCCTGACAGGCGGTCATCAGCCCCAGCATTTT. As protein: CSAFLTGGHQPQHF.

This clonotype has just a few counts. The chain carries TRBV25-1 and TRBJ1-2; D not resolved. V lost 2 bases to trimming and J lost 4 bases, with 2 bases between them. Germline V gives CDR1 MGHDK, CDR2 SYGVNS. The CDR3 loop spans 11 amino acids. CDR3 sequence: CASSERYGYTF. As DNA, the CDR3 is TGTGCCAGCAGTGAACGCTATGGCTACACCTTC.

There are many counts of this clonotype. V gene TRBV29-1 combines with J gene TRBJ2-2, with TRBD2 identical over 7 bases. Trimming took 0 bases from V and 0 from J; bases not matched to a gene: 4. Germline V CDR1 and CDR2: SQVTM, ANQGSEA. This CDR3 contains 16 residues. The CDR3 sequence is CSVEDLRGANTGELFF. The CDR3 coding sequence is TGCAGCGTTGAAGATCTACGGGGGGCGAACACCGGGGAGCTGTTTTTT.

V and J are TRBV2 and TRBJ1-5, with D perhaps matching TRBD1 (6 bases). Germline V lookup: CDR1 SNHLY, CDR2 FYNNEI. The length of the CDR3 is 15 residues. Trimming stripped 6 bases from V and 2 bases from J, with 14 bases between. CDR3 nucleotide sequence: TGTGCCAGCAGCGAACAGGGAGTTGGCAATCAGCCCCAGCATTTT. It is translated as CASSEQGVGNQPQHF.

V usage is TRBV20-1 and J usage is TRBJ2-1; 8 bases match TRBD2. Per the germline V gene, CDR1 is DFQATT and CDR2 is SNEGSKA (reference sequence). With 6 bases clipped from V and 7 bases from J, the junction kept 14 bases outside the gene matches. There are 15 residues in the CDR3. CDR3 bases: TGCAGTGCCCCAGGGCGGGGGGCCTTTGGGAATGAGCAGTTCTTC. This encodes CSAPGRGAFGNEQFF.

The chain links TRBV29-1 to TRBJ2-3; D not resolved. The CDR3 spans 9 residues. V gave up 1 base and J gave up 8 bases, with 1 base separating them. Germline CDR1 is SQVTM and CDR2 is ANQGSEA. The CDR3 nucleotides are TGCAGCGTTGAAGGTACGCAGTATTTT. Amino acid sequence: CSVEGTQYF.

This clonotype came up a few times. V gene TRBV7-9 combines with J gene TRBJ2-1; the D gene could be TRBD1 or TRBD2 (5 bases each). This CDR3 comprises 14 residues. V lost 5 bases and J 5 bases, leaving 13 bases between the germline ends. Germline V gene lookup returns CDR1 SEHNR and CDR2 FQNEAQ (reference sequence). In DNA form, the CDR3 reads TGTGCCAGCAGCCGTAAGGGACCCGACAATGAGCAGTTCTTC. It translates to CASSRKGPDNEQFF.

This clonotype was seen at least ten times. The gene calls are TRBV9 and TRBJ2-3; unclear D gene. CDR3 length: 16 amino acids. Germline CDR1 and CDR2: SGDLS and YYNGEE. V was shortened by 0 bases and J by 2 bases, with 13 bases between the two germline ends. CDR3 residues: CASSVGILTTTDTQYF. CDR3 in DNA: TGTGCCAGCAGCGTAGGAATCCTAACTACCACAGATACGCAGTATTTT.

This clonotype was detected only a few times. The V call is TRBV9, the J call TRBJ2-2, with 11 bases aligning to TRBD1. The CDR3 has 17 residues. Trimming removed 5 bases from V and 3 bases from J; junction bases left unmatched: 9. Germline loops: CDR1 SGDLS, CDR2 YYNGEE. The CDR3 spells CASRLGTGGGHTGELFF. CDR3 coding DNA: TGTGCCAGCAGACTGGGGACAGGGGGAGGACACACCGGGGAGCTGTTTTTT. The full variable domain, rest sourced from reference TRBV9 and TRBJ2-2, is DSGVTQTPKHLITATGQRVTLRCSPRSGDLSVYWYQQSLDQGLQFLIQYYNGEERAKGNILERFSAQQFPDLHSELNLSSLELGDSALYFCASRLGTGGGHTGELFFGEGSRLTVL.

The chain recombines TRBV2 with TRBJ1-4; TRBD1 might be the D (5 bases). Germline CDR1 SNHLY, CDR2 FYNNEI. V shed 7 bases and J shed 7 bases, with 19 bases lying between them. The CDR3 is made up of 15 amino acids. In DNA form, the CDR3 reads TGTGCCAGCAAGACTCCAGGGTGGGGTGCTGAAAAACTGTTTTTT. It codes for CASKTPGWGAEKLFF. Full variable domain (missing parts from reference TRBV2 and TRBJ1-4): EPEVTQTPSHQVTQMGQEVILRCVPISNHLYFYWYRQILGQKVEFLVSFYNNEISEKSEIFDDQFSVERPDGSNFTLKIRSTKLEDSAMYFCASKTPGWGAEKLFFGSGTQLSVL.

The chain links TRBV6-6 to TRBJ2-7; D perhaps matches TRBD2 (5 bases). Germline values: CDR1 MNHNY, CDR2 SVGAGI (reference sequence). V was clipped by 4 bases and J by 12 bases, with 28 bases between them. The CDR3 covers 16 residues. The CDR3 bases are TGTGCCAGCAGTTCTGGACCGCGAAGGACGGGAACCTCGCGGTACTTC. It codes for CASSSGPRRTGTSRYF.

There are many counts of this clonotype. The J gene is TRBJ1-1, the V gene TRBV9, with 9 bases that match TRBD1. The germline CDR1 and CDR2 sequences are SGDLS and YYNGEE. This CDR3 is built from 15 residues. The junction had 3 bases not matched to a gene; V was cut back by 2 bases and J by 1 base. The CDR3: CASSVAGQGNTEAFF. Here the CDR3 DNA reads TGTGCCAGCAGCGTGGCGGGACAGGGGAACACTGAAGCTTTCTTT.

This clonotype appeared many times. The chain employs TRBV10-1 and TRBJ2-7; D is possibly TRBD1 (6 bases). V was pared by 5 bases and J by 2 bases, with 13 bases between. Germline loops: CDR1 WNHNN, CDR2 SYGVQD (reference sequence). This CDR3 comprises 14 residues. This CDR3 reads CASSQGISPYEQYF. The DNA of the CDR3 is TGCGCCAGCAGTCAGGGGATATCCCCCTACGAGCAGTACTTC.

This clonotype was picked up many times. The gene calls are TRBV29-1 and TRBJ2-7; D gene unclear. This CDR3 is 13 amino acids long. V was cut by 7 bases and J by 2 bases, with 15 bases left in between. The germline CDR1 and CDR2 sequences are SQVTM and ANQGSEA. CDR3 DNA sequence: TGCAGCGCCGGGCCGGCAGGTACCTACGAGCAGTACTTC. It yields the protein CSAGPAGTYEQYF.

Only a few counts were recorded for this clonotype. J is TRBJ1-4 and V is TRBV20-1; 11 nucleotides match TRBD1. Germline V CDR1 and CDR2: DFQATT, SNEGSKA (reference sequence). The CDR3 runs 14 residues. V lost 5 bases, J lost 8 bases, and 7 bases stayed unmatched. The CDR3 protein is CSASWTGGGEKLFF. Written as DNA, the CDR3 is TGCAGTGCTTCATGGACAGGGGGCGGCGAAAAACTGTTTTTT.

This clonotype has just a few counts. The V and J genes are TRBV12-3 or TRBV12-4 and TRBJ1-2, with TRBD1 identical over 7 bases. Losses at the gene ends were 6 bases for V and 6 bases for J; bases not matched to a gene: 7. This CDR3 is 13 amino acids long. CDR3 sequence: CASSFGQEHGYTF. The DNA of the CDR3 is TGTGCCAGCAGCTTCGGACAGGAACATGGCTACACCTTC.

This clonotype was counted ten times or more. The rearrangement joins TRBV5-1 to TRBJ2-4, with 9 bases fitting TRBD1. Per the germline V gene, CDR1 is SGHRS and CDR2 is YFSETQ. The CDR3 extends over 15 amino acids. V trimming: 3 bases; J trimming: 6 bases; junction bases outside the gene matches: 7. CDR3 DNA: TGCGCCAGCAGCTGGGGACAGGGTACGAGAAACATTCAGTACTTC. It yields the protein CASSWGQGTRNIQYF.

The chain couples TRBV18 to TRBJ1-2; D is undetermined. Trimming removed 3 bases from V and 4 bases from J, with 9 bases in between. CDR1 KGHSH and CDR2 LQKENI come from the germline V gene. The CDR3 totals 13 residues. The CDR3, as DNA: TGTGCCAGCTCACCGGAAGGAGCCTATGGCTACACCTTC. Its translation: CASSPEGAYGYTF. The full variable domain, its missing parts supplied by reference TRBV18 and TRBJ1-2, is NAGVMQNPRHLVRRRGQEARLRCSPMKGHSHVYWYRQLPEEGLKFMVYLQKENIIDESGMPKERFSAEFPKEGPSILRIQQVVRGDSAAYFCASSPEGAYGYTFGSGTRLTVV.

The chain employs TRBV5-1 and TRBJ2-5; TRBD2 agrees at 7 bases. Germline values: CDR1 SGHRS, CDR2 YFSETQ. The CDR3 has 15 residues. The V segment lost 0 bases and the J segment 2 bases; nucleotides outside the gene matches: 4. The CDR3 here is CASSLAPSGQETQYF. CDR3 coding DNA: TGCGCCAGCAGCTTGGCGCCTAGCGGACAAGAGACCCAGTACTTC. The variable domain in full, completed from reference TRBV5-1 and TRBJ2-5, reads KAGVTQTPRYLIKTRGQQVTLSCSPISGHRSVSWYQQTPGQGLQFLFEYFSETQRNKGNFPGRFSGRQFSNSRSEMNVSTLELGDSALYLCASSLAPSGQETQYFGPGTRLLVL.

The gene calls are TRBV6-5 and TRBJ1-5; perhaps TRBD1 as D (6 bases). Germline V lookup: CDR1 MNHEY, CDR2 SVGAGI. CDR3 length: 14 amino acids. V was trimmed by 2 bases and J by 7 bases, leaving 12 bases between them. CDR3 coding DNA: TGTGCCAGCAGTTACCCCACAGGGAACCAGCCCCAGCATTTT. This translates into CASSYPTGNQPQHF.

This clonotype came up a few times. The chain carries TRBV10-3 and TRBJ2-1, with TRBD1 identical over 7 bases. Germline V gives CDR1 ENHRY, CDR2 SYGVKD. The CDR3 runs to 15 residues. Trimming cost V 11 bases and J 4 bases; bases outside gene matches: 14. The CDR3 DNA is TGTGCCCCAAACCAAGAGGGGGCCTATTACAATGAGCAGTTCTTC. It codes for CAPNQEGAYYNEQFF.

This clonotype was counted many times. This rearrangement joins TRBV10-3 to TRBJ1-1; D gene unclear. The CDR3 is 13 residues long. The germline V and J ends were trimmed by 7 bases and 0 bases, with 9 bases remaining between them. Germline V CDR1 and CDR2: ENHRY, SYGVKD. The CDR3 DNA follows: TGTGCCATCACCCGGGCCTTGAACACTGAAGCTTTCTTT. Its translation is CAITRALNTEAFF.

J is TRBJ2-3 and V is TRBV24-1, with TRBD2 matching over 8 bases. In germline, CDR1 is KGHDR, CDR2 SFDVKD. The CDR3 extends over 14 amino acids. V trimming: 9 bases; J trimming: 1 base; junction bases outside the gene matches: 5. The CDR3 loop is CATRGGMGTDTQYF. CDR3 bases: TGTGCCACCCGGGGGGGAATGGGCACAGATACGCAGTATTTT.

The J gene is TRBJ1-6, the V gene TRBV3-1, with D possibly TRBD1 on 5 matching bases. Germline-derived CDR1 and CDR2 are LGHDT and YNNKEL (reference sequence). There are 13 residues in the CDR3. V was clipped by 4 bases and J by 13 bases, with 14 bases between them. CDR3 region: CASSRRQSSPLHF. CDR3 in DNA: TGTGCCAGCAGCCGTAGACAGTCGTCCCCCCTCCACTTT.

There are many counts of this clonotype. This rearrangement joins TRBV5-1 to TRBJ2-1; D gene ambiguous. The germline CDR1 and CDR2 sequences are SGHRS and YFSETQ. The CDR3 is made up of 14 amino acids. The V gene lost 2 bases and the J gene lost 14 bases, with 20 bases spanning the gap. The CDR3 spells CASSLRPDDGLKFF. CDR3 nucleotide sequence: TGCGCCAGCAGCTTAAGGCCAGACGACGGTCTTAAGTTCTTC. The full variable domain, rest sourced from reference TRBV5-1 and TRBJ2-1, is KAGVTQTPRYLIKTRGQQVTLSCSPISGHRSVSWYQQTPGQGLQFLFEYFSETQRNKGNFPGRFSGRQFSNSRSEMNVSTLELGDSALYLCASSLRPDDGLKFFGPGTRLTVL.

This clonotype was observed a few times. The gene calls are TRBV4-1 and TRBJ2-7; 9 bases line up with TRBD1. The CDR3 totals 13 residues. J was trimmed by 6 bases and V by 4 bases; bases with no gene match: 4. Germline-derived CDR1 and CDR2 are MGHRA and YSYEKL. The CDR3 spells CASSLGQGAEQYF. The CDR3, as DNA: TGCGCCAGCAGCCTGGGACAGGGAGCCGAGCAGTACTTC.

The CDR3 spells CASSLQGATNEKLFF. DNA for the CDR3: TGCGCCAGCAGCTTACAGGGGGCCACTAATGAAAAACTGTTTTTT. The chain joins TRBV5-1 to TRBJ1-4, with 9 bases aligning to TRBD1. J was trimmed by 2 bases and V by 2 bases; bases with no gene match: 1. Germline V gene data show CDR1 as SGHRS and CDR2 as YFSETQ. The CDR3 loop spans 15 amino acids. Filled out from reference TRBV5-1 and TRBJ1-4, the complete variable domain reads KAGVTQTPRYLIKTRGQQVTLSCSPISGHRSVSWYQQTPGQGLQFLFEYFSETQRNKGNFPGRFSGRQFSNSRSEMNVSTLELGDSALYLCASSLQGATNEKLFFGSGTQLSVL.